The 7 T cell receptor beta chains reported below all come from one sample, sequenced in a study of molecular identifiers for immune sequencing clone quantification (dated by TCRdb to about 2018). The library was produced with PCR. The instrument was an Illumina HiSeq 4000. TCRdb took the public reads, trimmed them with fastp at Q25, ran MiXCR for clone calling and kept in-frame beta chains. Merged by CDR3 protein, the rows form single entries marked with the most common genes and DNA. This sample holds tens of thousands of distinct CDR3 sequences; over 20% were observed only once. The ten largest clones add up to approximately 1.1% of the sample. The sample taken for sequencing was naive CD8+ T cells from blood, with Jurkat cell RNA spiked in. The intended sense of this specimen's cell subset or site label: FACS-sorted CD8+CD4-CCR7+CD45RA+ naive T cells. The receptors here all came from a human donor in good health. Some libraries in this study had Jurkat cell RNA spiked in.

Ten or more counts support this clonotype. This sequence joins TRBV30 and TRBJ1-3; D unresolved. Trimming pared 2 bases from V and 6 bases from J, leaving 14 bases between. The CDR3 loop spans 14 amino acids. CDR1 is GTSNPN and CDR2 is SVGIG in the germline V gene (reference sequence). The CDR3 sequence is CAWSSGLGENTIYF. CDR3 sequence (DNA): TGTGCCTGGAGTTCGGGCCTTGGGGAAAACACCATATATTTT. The whole variable domain, filled in from reference TRBV30 and TRBJ1-3, reads SQTIHQWPATLVQPVGSPLSLECTVEGTSNPNLYWYRQAAGRGLQLLFYSVGIGQISSEVPQNLSASRPQDRQFILSSKKLLLSDSGFYLCAWSSGLGENTIYFGEGSWLTVV.

The V gene is TRBV7-2, the J gene TRBJ2-7; TRBD2 matches 15 bases. The V gene end was trimmed by 1 base and the J gene end by 3 bases; junction bases not matched to a gene: 7. This CDR3 contains 18 residues. Germline assignment: CDR1 SGHTA and CDR2 FQGNSA. This chain's CDR3 is CASSLEGLAGGPYYEQYF. DNA for the CDR3: TGTGCCAGCAGCTTAGAGGGACTAGCGGGAGGTCCCTACTACGAGCAGTACTTC.

This clonotype was seen ten or more times. The junction departs from the called germline gene at one end, perhaps through a read error. This chain joins TRBV19 and TRBJ1-5, with TRBD1 matching over 10 bases. CDR3 length: 15 amino acids. Germline CDR1 is LNHDA and CDR2 is SQIVND (reference sequence). DNA for the CDR3: TGTGCCAGTACTATAGGCCGGGACAGGGGACAGCCCCAGCATTTT. Its protein product is CASTIGRDRGQPQHF.

In regard to this clonotype: A read error may explain this, as a much larger clone is one base away. V is TRBV19 and J is TRBJ2-3; TRBD2 might be the D (5 bases). Trimming cost V 3 bases and J 1 base, with 11 bases left between them. The CDR3 spans 15 residues. Germline loops: CDR1 LNHDA, CDR2 SQIVND (reference sequence). In DNA, the CDR3 is TGTGCCAGTAGTATGGAGGCAGGCCGCACAGATACGCAGTATTTT. Translation: CASSMEAGRTDTQYF.

Details on this clonotype: Being one base from a much bigger clone, this may be a read error. The DNA for the CDR3 is TGTGCCAGCAGCTCAAGGGACAGGGGGGCAACTAATGAAAAACTGGTTTTT. This encodes CASSSRDRGATNEKLVF. V is TRBV7-8 and J is TRBJ1-4, with TRBD1 matching over 11 bases. Germline-derived CDR1 and CDR2 are SGHVS and FQNEAQ. CDR3 length: 17 amino acids.

DNA for the CDR3: TGCAGTGCTAGAGATATACTAGGCAATGAGCAGTTCTTC. Translated, it gives CSARDILGNEQFF. The rearrangement joins TRBV20-1 to TRBJ2-1, with D maybe TRBD2 (5 bases). This CDR3 is 13 amino acids long. Trimming took off 0 bases at V and 6 bases at J, with 9 bases between the two ends. Germline values: CDR1 DFQATT, CDR2 SNEGSKA (reference sequence).

V is TRBV6-5 and J is TRBJ2-1; 10 positions match TRBD2. The junction had 7 bases not matched to a gene; V was cut back by 0 bases and J by 14 bases. Germline CDR1 and CDR2: MNHEY and SVGAGI. There are 14 residues in the CDR3. The CDR3, as DNA: TGTGCCAGCAGTTACTCGTCACTAGCGGGACTTGAGTTCTTC. Residues: CASSYSSLAGLEFF.